The entry below describes one T cell receptor beta chain. Its cognate antigen is unknown. The data were taken from a study of T cells in localized non-small cell lung cancer. Study outcomes and limitations: In adjacent lung appeared a median 57 of the top 100 tumor clones.

Sequenced by immunoSEQ multiplex PCR; TCRdb stores in-frame clones only, minus some. Among thousands of clones listed, 35% were seen once. The starting material was lung tumor tissue, obtained before any cancer treatment. The clonotype comes from a female donor older than 55 with stage I lung adenocarcinoma.

CDR3 DNA sequence: TGCGCCAGCAGCCAAGAGGGGGTCTGGGGCAATGAGCAGTTCTTC. Translation: CASSQEGVWGNEQFF. The chain joins TRBV1 to TRBJ2-1. TRBV1 is a known pseudogene. This CDR3 comprises 15 residues.